This is a list of T cell receptor beta chains from one sample in a study of blood T cell repertoires in COVID-19. Only in-frame clones appear in the TCRdb table, and some are missing; sequencing was by immunoSEQ multiplex PCR. The data show roughly 180,000 clones, 88% seen once. Sequenced: peripheral blood. Receptors originate from a woman aged 25 to 39 with acute or convalescent COVID-19. Both conserved end residues are part of each CDR3. Fields, in order: clone size, V gene, D gene, J gene, CDR3 protein, CDR3 DNA. D genes are given only for firm matches. Size is stated for part of the rows, as once, few or many counts, or as a class when the clone is expanded.

abundance: -; v_gene: TRBV7-9; d_gene: TRBD2; j_gene: TRBJ2-1; CDR3aa: CASSLGLAGRGKQFF; CDR3nt: TGTGCCAGCAGCTTAGGACTAGCGGGAAGGGGAAAGCAGTTCTTC
abundance: -; v_gene: TRBV5-4; d_gene: -; j_gene: TRBJ2-2; CDR3aa: CASSLELGTGELFF; CDR3nt: TGTGCCAGCAGTTTAGAGCTAGGCACCGGGGAGCTGTTTTTT
abundance: -; v_gene: TRBV5-1; d_gene: -; j_gene: TRBJ2-1; CDR3aa: CASSLAGTLWRVDGEQFF; CDR3nt: TGCGCCAGCAGCTTGGCCGGTACGCTATGGAGGGTCGATGGTGAGCAGTTCTTC
abundance: -; v_gene: TRBV5-1; d_gene: TRBD2; j_gene: TRBJ2-1; CDR3aa: CASSLRLARTNEQFF; CDR3nt: TGCGCCAGCAGCTTGCGACTAGCGAGAACCAATGAGCAGTTCTTC
abundance: -; v_gene: TRBV5-1; d_gene: -; j_gene: TRBJ2-3; CDR3aa: CASKDPGSTDTQYF; CDR3nt: TGCGCCAGCAAGGATCCGGGGAGCACAGATACGCAGTATTTT
abundance: -; v_gene: TRBV30; d_gene: -; j_gene: TRBJ1-5; CDR3aa: CAWSNSLVEPQHF; CDR3nt: TGTGCCTGGAGTAATTCCTTAGTGGAGCCCCAGCATTTT
abundance: once; v_gene: TRBV5-6; d_gene: -; j_gene: TRBJ2-7; CDR3aa: CASSLISSGEQYF; CDR3nt: TGTGCCAGCAGCTTGATTAGCTCGGGCGAGCAGTACTTC
abundance: -; v_gene: TRBV19; d_gene: -; j_gene: TRBJ1-3; CDR3aa: CASREGLSGNTIYF; CDR3nt: TGTGCCAGTAGGGAGGGCCTCTCTGGAAACACCATATATTTT
abundance: once; v_gene: TRBV12-3/TRBV12-4; d_gene: -; j_gene: TRBJ2-2; CDR3aa: CASSGTTGELFF; CDR3nt: TGTGCCAGCAGTGGGACTACCGGGGAGCTGTTTTTT
abundance: -; v_gene: TRBV25-1; d_gene: -; j_gene: TRBJ1-2; CDR3aa: CASSAANYGYTF; CDR3nt: TGTGCCAGCAGTGCCGCTAACTATGGCTACACCTTC
abundance: -; v_gene: TRBV5-1; d_gene: -; j_gene: TRBJ1-2; CDR3aa: CASSTRSGFNYGYTF; CDR3nt: TGCGCCAGCAGCACCCGCTCGGGATTTAACTATGGCTACACCTTC
abundance: -; v_gene: TRBV28; d_gene: -; j_gene: TRBJ2-6; CDR3aa: CATRRGFGSGANVLTF; CDR3nt: TGTGCCACCCGAAGGGGATTTGGCTCTGGGGCCAACGTCCTGACTTTC
abundance: -; v_gene: TRBV9; d_gene: -; j_gene: TRBJ1-1; CDR3aa: CASSVGESPNTEAFF; CDR3nt: TGTGCCAGCAGCGTTGGTGAGTCCCCAAACACTGAAGCTTTCTTT
abundance: -; v_gene: TRBV28; d_gene: TRBD1; j_gene: TRBJ2-1; CDR3aa: CAALGQAGMGEQFF; CDR3nt: TGTGCCGCCCTCGGACAGGCCGGGATGGGGGAGCAGTTCTTC
abundance: once; v_gene: TRBV6-6; d_gene: -; j_gene: TRBJ1-1; CDR3aa: CASSGNTEAFF; CDR3nt: TGTGCCAGCAGCGGGAACACTGAAGCTTTCTTT
abundance: -; v_gene: TRBV30; d_gene: TRBD2; j_gene: TRBJ2-3; CDR3aa: CAWSVASGSTDTQYF; CDR3nt: TGTGCCTGGAGTGTCGCTAGCGGAAGCACAGATACGCAGTATTTT
abundance: -; v_gene: TRBV11-2; d_gene: TRBD1; j_gene: TRBJ2-3; CDR3aa: CASRPQGVKQYF; CDR3nt: TGTGCCAGCCGACCCCAGGGGGTGAAGCAGTATTTT
abundance: -; v_gene: TRBV18; d_gene: -; j_gene: TRBJ2-5; CDR3aa: CASSFNMAQETQYF; CDR3nt: TGTGCCAGCTCATTCAACATGGCCCAAGAGACCCAGTACTTC
abundance: -; v_gene: TRBV28; d_gene: TRBD1; j_gene: TRBJ2-5; CDR3aa: CASRTTGGRETQYF; CDR3nt: TGTGCCAGCAGGACAACAGGGGGCCGTGAGACCCAGTACTTC
abundance: -; v_gene: TRBV18; d_gene: -; j_gene: TRBJ2-3; CDR3aa: CASSPPGVSTDTQYF; CDR3nt: TGTGCCAGCTCACCACCGGGAGTGAGCACAGATACGCAGTATTTT
abundance: -; v_gene: TRBV6-5; d_gene: -; j_gene: TRBJ1-1; CDR3aa: CATRYQGHTEAFF; CDR3nt: TGTGCCACGCGATACCAGGGGCACACTGAAGCTTTCTTT
abundance: -; v_gene: TRBV12-3/TRBV12-4; d_gene: TRBD2; j_gene: TRBJ2-4; CDR3aa: CASSLREGNIQYF; CDR3nt: TGTGCCAGCAGTTTGCGGGAGGGGAACATTCAGTACTTC
abundance: once; v_gene: TRBV30; d_gene: TRBD1; j_gene: TRBJ1-4; CDR3aa: CAWSLGQATNEKLFF; CDR3nt: TGTGCCTGGAGTCTAGGACAGGCAACTAATGAAAAACTGTTTTTT
abundance: -; v_gene: TRBV2; d_gene: -; j_gene: TRBJ1-5; CDR3aa: CASSESRSGNQPQHF; CDR3nt: TGTGCCAGCAGTGAATCGCGAAGCGGCAATCAGCCCCAGCATTTT
abundance: -; v_gene: TRBV9; d_gene: -; j_gene: TRBJ2-3; CDR3aa: CASSVADTQYF; CDR3nt: TGTGCCAGCAGCGTCGCAGATACGCAGTATTTT
abundance: -; v_gene: TRBV6-5; d_gene: TRBD1; j_gene: TRBJ2-1; CDR3aa: CASSYSKGAKFF; CDR3nt: TGTGCCAGCAGTTACTCAAAGGGGGCTAAGTTCTTC
abundance: -; v_gene: TRBV29-1; d_gene: TRBD1; j_gene: TRBJ2-5; CDR3aa: CSVDVSGQGKTQYF; CDR3nt: TGCAGCGTTGATGTATCGGGACAGGGAAAGACCCAGTACTTC
abundance: -; v_gene: TRBV9; d_gene: -; j_gene: TRBJ2-1; CDR3aa: CAQEENEQFF; CDR3nt: TGCGCCCAGGAGGAGAACGAGCAGTTCTTC
abundance: -; v_gene: TRBV3-1/TRBV3-2; d_gene: -; j_gene: TRBJ1-5; CDR3aa: CASSPTGYQPQHF; CDR3nt: TGTGCCAGCAGCCCCACAGGGTATCAGCCCCAGCATTTT
abundance: -; v_gene: TRBV6-1; d_gene: TRBD1; j_gene: TRBJ2-7; CDR3aa: CASTRQGSYEQYF; CDR3nt: TGTGCCAGCACGCGACAGGGGTCCTACGAGCAGTACTTC
abundance: -; v_gene: TRBV28; d_gene: TRBD2; j_gene: TRBJ2-2; CDR3aa: CASNAGGTNTGELFF; CDR3nt: TGTGCCAGCAATGCGGGAGGGACTAACACCGGGGAGCTGTTTTTT
abundance: -; v_gene: TRBV5-1; d_gene: TRBD1; j_gene: TRBJ1-2; CDR3aa: CASSQLQGTYGYTF; CDR3nt: TGCGCCAGCAGTCAGCTACAGGGGACCTATGGCTACACCTTC
abundance: -; v_gene: TRBV30; d_gene: TRBD1; j_gene: TRBJ2-6; CDR3aa: CAWSLRTGAGANVLTF; CDR3nt: TGTGCCTGGAGTCTTCGGACAGGGGCTGGGGCCAACGTCCTGACTTTC
abundance: -; v_gene: TRBV12-3/TRBV12-4; d_gene: -; j_gene: TRBJ2-7; CDR3aa: CASSSLFSYEQYF; CDR3nt: TGTGCCAGCAGTTCTCTTTTCTCCTACGAGCAGTACTTC
abundance: -; v_gene: TRBV28; d_gene: -; j_gene: TRBJ2-3; CDR3aa: CASSGKVDTQYF; CDR3nt: TGTGCCAGCAGCGGGAAGGTAGATACGCAGTATTTT
abundance: once; v_gene: TRBV18; d_gene: TRBD2; j_gene: TRBJ2-1; CDR3aa: CASSPPGLAGEGEQFF; CDR3nt: TGTGCCAGCTCACCACCGGGACTAGCGGGAGAAGGTGAGCAGTTCTTC
abundance: -; v_gene: TRBV14; d_gene: -; j_gene: TRBJ2-7; CDR3aa: CASSQDRERQYF; CDR3nt: TGTGCCAGCAGCCAAGACAGGGAAAGGCAGTACTTC
abundance: -; v_gene: TRBV28; d_gene: TRBD2; j_gene: TRBJ2-3; CDR3aa: CASSSYRGASGTDTQYF; CDR3nt: TGTGCCAGCAGCTCTTACCGGGGGGCTAGCGGGACAGATACGCAGTATTTT